This passage covers 32 T cell receptor beta chains from one sample sequenced in a study of T-cell reconstitution after alpha-beta-depleted transplantation in children. Preparation of the TCRbeta library used unique molecular identifiers. TCRdb processed the PCR reads anew with MiXCR; each CDR3 protein has one entry. The data contain 200,000 to 300,000 distinct CDR3 sequences, about 25% of them singletons. This specimen was PBMCs, taken before TCRalphabeta/CD19-depleted stem cell transplant. Source of these receptors: a girl aged 2-15 years with Fanconi anemia, due to receive a stem cell transplant.

V is TRBV20-1 and J is TRBJ2-7; 8 bases map to TRBD1. Germline V gives CDR1 DFQATT, CDR2 SNEGSKA (reference sequence). V trimming: 0 bases; J trimming: 4 bases; junction bases outside the gene matches: 11. This CDR3 is 16 amino acids long. CDR3 sequence: CSARDIGQGEWYEQYF. The CDR3 DNA sequence: TGCAGTGCTAGAGATATAGGACAGGGTGAGTGGTACGAGCAGTACTTC.

CDR3 bases: TGTGCCAGTAGGAGGCGGGACGTCCCCTACGAGCAGTACTTC. This translates into CASRRRDVPYEQYF. V gene TRBV19 combines with J gene TRBJ2-7; D possibly corresponds to TRBD2 (6 bases). In germline, CDR1 is LNHDA, CDR2 SQIVND (reference sequence). This CDR3 comprises 14 residues. The germline V and J ends were trimmed by 6 bases and 2 bases, with 14 bases remaining between them. Together with reference TRBV19 and TRBJ2-7, the CDR3 gives the full variable domain: DGGITQSPKYLFRKEGQNVTLSCEQNLNHDAMYWYRQDPGQGLRLIYYSQIVNDFQKGDIAEGYSVSREKKESFPLTVTSAQKNPTAFYLCASRRRDVPYEQYFGPGTRLTVT.

The chain combines TRBV7-2 with TRBJ2-4; D is possibly TRBD2 (6 bases). In germline, CDR1 is SGHTA, CDR2 FQGNSA. The V end lost 3 bases, the J end lost 9 bases, and 15 bases lay between the germline ends. CDR3 length: 14 amino acids. For the CDR3, the DNA is TGTGCCAGCAGCTTGGTGGTAGCGGCGGTCATTCAGTACTTC. Protein: CASSLVVAAVIQYF.

In this sample, this clonotype turned up many times. An end of the junction differs from the germline gene, which may be a read error. The chain couples TRBV12-3 or TRBV12-4 to TRBJ2-5, with 8 bases fitting TRBD2. The length of the CDR3 is 12 residues. The CDR3 loop reads CASSSDGTRGLF. CDR3 coding DNA: TGTGCCAGCAGTTCCGACGGGACTAGGGGTTTGTTC.

The chain employs TRBV20-1 and TRBJ2-3; 7 bases fit TRBD2. Germline loops: CDR1 DFQATT, CDR2 SNEGSKA (reference sequence). J gave up 7 bases and V 3 bases, and 4 bases lay outside the gene matches. The CDR3 length is 12 residues. The CDR3 region has the DNA TGCAGTGCTAGTGCTAGCGGATATACGCAGTATTTT. The encoded protein is CSASASGYTQYF.

This clonotype was seen ten or more times. V gene TRBV20-1 combines with J gene TRBJ2-7; 11 nucleotides agree with TRBD1. The CDR3 length is 13 residues. Germline CDR1 reads DFQATT; CDR2 reads SNEGSKA (reference sequence). Trimming removed 5 bases from V and 4 bases from J; junction bases left unmatched: 4. The CDR3 region is CSAWTGGEYEQYF. The CDR3 region has the DNA TGCAGTGCTTGGACAGGGGGCGAGTACGAGCAGTACTTC.

V is TRBV20-1 and J is TRBJ2-1; 9 bases line up with TRBD2. Germline-derived CDR1 and CDR2 are DFQATT and SNEGSKA (reference sequence). There are 17 residues in the CDR3. The ends lost 0 bases at V and 3 bases at J; junction bases unmatched: 9. Written as DNA, the CDR3 is TGCAGTGCTAGAGATCCGGCGGGGGGGAATCGCTACAATGAGCAGTTCTTC. It codes for CSARDPAGGNRYNEQFF.

This clonotype was detected ten times or more. The CDR3 DNA reads as TGTGCCAGCAGCTTATGGGGGCTCACAGATACGCAGTATTTT. It yields the protein CASSLWGLTDTQYF. V gene TRBV13 combines with J gene TRBJ2-3; TRBD1 might be the D (6 bases). The length of the CDR3 is 14 residues. V was cut by 2 bases and J by 2 bases, with 8 bases left in between. Germline assignment: CDR1 PRHDT and CDR2 FYEKMQ (reference sequence).

The chain links TRBV12-3 or TRBV12-4 to TRBJ1-2; a possible D gene is TRBD1 (5 bases). This CDR3 comprises 13 residues. V shed 0 bases and J shed 7 bases, with 9 bases lying between them. CDR3 loop: CASSLAGDSGYTF. The CDR3 DNA follows: TGTGCCAGCAGTTTAGCAGGGGACTCTGGCTACACCTTC.

This clonotype was found many times. This chain links TRBV20-1 with TRBJ2-1, with D possibly TRBD1 on 5 matching bases. Per germline, CDR1 DFQATT and CDR2 SNEGSKA (reference sequence). The CDR3 extends over 14 amino acids. V dropped 3 bases and J dropped 5 bases, with 14 bases sitting between them. DNA for the CDR3: TGCAGTGCTAGTAGTGTTGAGGACAACAATGAGCAGTTCTTC. Translation gives CSASSVEDNNEQFF.

The gene calls are TRBV29-1 and TRBJ2-1; no firm D call. Trimming left V 2 bases short and J 0 bases short, with 8 bases between. Germline V lookup: CDR1 SQVTM, CDR2 ANQGSEA. This CDR3 comprises 14 residues. The DNA of the CDR3 is TGCAGCGTTGAACCGCGGAGCTCCTACAATGAGCAGTTCTTC. It is translated as CSVEPRSSYNEQFF.

V usage is TRBV20-1 and J usage is TRBJ2-3; D is ambiguous. V gave up 2 bases and J gave up 0 bases, with 9 bases separating them. The CDR3 length is 14 residues. CDR1 and CDR2 (germline): DFQATT, SNEGSKA (reference sequence). The chain's CDR3 is CSARLPRSTDTQYF. CDR3 sequence (DNA): TGCAGTGCTAGACTCCCGAGGAGCACAGATACGCAGTATTTT.

The sample holds a few counts of this clonotype. This chain connects TRBV6-6 to TRBJ1-3; D is unclear. The germline V and J ends were trimmed by 7 bases and 4 bases, with 8 bases remaining between them. There are 12 residues in the CDR3. Germline lookup yields CDR1 MNHNY and CDR2 SVGAGI (reference sequence). CDR3 sequence reads: CASTNYGNTIYF. The CDR3 bases are TGTGCCAGCACTAATTACGGAAACACCATATATTTT.

This clonotype was seen ten or more times. The chain employs TRBV6-5 and TRBJ2-1, with a weak D call TRBD2 (5 bases). The germline V and J ends were trimmed by 2 bases and 0 bases, with 8 bases remaining between them. Germline CDR1 reads MNHEY; CDR2 reads SVGAGI. The length of the CDR3 is 15 residues. The CDR3 loop reads CASSYPGDSYNEQFF. The CDR3 DNA follows: TGTGCCAGCAGTTACCCCGGGGACTCCTACAATGAGCAGTTCTTC.

V gene TRBV3-1 combines with J gene TRBJ2-7, with D tentatively TRBD1 or TRBD2 (5 bases each). The CDR3 is 14 amino acids. V gave up 1 base and J gave up 3 bases, with 10 bases separating them. Germline CDR1 reads LGHDT; CDR2 reads YNNKEL (reference sequence). The CDR3 sequence is CASSQAPGHYEQYF. The CDR3 DNA is TGTGCCAGCAGCCAAGCGCCGGGGCACTACGAGCAGTACTTC.

This clonotype appeared many times. This chain links TRBV11-1 with TRBJ2-7, with D possibly TRBD1 on 6 matching bases. The CDR3 is 15 residues long. CDR1 and CDR2 (germline): SGHAT, FQDESV (reference sequence). Trimming shortened V by 4 bases and J by 3 bases, and 16 bases separated the two germline ends. The CDR3 DNA is TGTGCCAGCAGCTCTTACACAGGGAAGGACTACGAGCAGTACTTC. Translation: CASSSYTGKDYEQYF.

This clonotype has more than one count but fewer than ten. The rearrangement joins TRBV20-1 to TRBJ2-1; 12 bases align to TRBD2. Germline lookup yields CDR1 DFQATT and CDR2 SNEGSKA (reference sequence). V shed 0 bases, J shed 6 bases, and the junction held 18 bases outside the gene matches. This CDR3 is 20 amino acids long. This CDR3 is CSARDRRASGRVFFFNEQFF. In DNA, the CDR3 is TGCAGTGCTAGAGATAGGAGGGCTAGCGGGAGGGTCTTTTTTTTCAATGAGCAGTTCTTC.

This clonotype was counted at least ten times. The rearrangement joins TRBV20-1 to TRBJ1-6, with D tentatively TRBD1 (6 bases). Trimming left V 2 bases short and J 7 bases short, with 15 bases between. CDR1 is DFQATT, CDR2 SNEGSKA, per germline (reference sequence). CDR3 length: 15 amino acids. CDR3 amino acids: CSARPPGQFNSPLHF. CDR3 bases: TGCAGTGCTAGACCCCCTGGACAGTTCAATTCACCCCTCCACTTT.

V usage is TRBV27 and J usage is TRBJ2-1, with 12 bases matching TRBD2. Germline V lookup: CDR1 MNHEY, CDR2 SMNVEV (reference sequence). CDR3 length equals 17 residues. With 5 bases clipped from V and 4 bases from J, the junction kept 9 bases outside the gene matches. The CDR3 loop reads CASSIPPLAGGYNEQFF. The CDR3 DNA is TGTGCCAGCAGTATACCTCCACTAGCGGGAGGTTACAATGAGCAGTTCTTC.

This clonotype has a count of ten or more. The chain has TRBV20-1 and TRBJ2-3; the D is unclear. This CDR3 region has 13 residues. V was shortened by 2 bases and J by 2 bases, with 8 bases between the two germline ends. The germline CDR1 and CDR2 sequences are DFQATT and SNEGSKA (reference sequence). In DNA, the CDR3 is TGCAGTGCTAGACGCAGGACCACAGATACGCAGTATTTT. Its translation is CSARRRTTDTQYF.

The chain uses TRBV28 and TRBJ2-7, with a tentative D call TRBD2 (5 bases). With 8 bases removed from V and 0 bases from J, the gap between germline ends came to 11 bases. The CDR3 is 13 residues long. Germline V gene lookup returns CDR1 MDHEN and CDR2 SYDVKM. The CDR3 loop reads CASGSTSSYEQYF. CDR3 DNA sequence: TGTGCCAGCGGGAGTACTAGCTCCTACGAGCAGTACTTC. The variable domain in full, completed from reference TRBV28 and TRBJ2-7, reads DVKVTQSSRYLVKRTGEKVFLECVQDMDHENMFWYRQDPGLGLRLIYFSYDVKMKEKGDIPEGYSVSREKKERFSLILESASTNQTSMYLCASGSTSSYEQYFGPGTRLTVT.

V is TRBV7-8 and J is TRBJ2-3, with 9 bases that match TRBD1. After removal of 3 bases from V and 3 bases from J, the junction contained 7 bases not matched to a gene. Germline CDR1 reads SGHVS; CDR2 reads FQNEAQ. The CDR3 sequence is 16 residues long. CDR3 coding DNA: TGTGCCAGCAGCTTGGACACAGGGGGCAGAACAGATACGCAGTATTTT. This codes for CASSLDTGGRTDTQYF.

The chain combines TRBV7-9 with TRBJ2-3, with 11 bases lining up with TRBD2. The CDR3 loop spans 17 amino acids. CDR1 SEHNR and CDR2 FQNEAQ come from the germline V gene (reference sequence). The V and J ends lost 4 bases and 3 bases, in that order; junction bases with no gene match: 9. This CDR3 is CASSSIAGGPGTDTQYF. Written as DNA, the CDR3 is TGTGCCAGCAGCTCCATAGCGGGGGGGCCTGGAACAGATACGCAGTATTTT. Together with reference TRBV7-9 and TRBJ2-3, the CDR3 gives the full variable domain: DTGVSQNPRHKITKRGQNVTFRCDPISEHNRLYWYRQTLGQGPEFLTYFQNEAQLEKSRLLSDRFSAERPKGSFSTLEIQRTEQGDSAMYLCASSSIAGGPGTDTQYFGPGTRLTVL.

V gene TRBV28 combines with J gene TRBJ2-1, with D hard to call. CDR1 and CDR2 (germline): MDHEN, SYDVKM. Trimming took 2 bases from V and 8 from J, leaving 10 bases between them. The CDR3 consists of 13 residues. This CDR3 is CASSLPFGDEQFF. The DNA of the CDR3 is TGTGCCAGCAGTTTACCATTTGGCGATGAGCAGTTCTTC. The full variable domain, in which reference TRBV28 and TRBJ2-1 provide the parts outside the CDR3, is DVKVTQSSRYLVKRTGEKVFLECVQDMDHENMFWYRQDPGLGLRLIYFSYDVKMKEKGDIPEGYSVSREKKERFSLILESASTNQTSMYLCASSLPFGDEQFFGPGTRLTVL.

This clonotype was recorded at least ten times. The J gene is TRBJ2-7, the V gene TRBV12-3 or TRBV12-4, with TRBD2 identical over 8 bases. V gave up 5 bases and J gave up 2 bases; unmatched junction bases: 5. CDR3 length: 14 amino acids. For the CDR3, the DNA is TGTGCCAGCAGTCATATAGCGGGACCCTACGAGCAGTACTTC. Residues: CASSHIAGPYEQYF.

This sequence joins TRBV28 and TRBJ2-1; 9 bases map to TRBD2. The J segment lost 0 bases and the V segment lost 2 bases, leaving 5 bases of the junction unmatched. Germline V gives CDR1 MDHEN, CDR2 SYDVKM. This CDR3 comprises 17 residues. For the CDR3, the DNA is TGTGCCAGCAGTTTACCCCCTAGCGGGGTCTCCTACAATGAGCAGTTCTTC. Translating it yields CASSLPPSGVSYNEQFF.

This clonotype has ten or more counts. This chain uses TRBV12-5 with TRBJ2-7; D might be TRBD1 (6 bases). The ends were cut back, 2 bases at V and 0 bases at J, with 11 bases in the middle. The CDR3 is 15 amino acids. In germline, CDR1 is LGHNT, CDR2 FRNRAP. DNA of the CDR3: TGTGCTAGTGGTTTGTGGGACACCTTCTCCTACGAGCAGTACTTC. This gives the protein CASGLWDTFSYEQYF.

This clonotype was seen repeatedly, ten times or more. This chain joins TRBV10-3 and TRBJ2-7, with 8 bases fitting TRBD1. CDR3 size: 14 residues. Per germline, CDR1 ENHRY and CDR2 SYGVKD. J lost 7 bases, V lost 3 bases, and 8 bases had no gene match. The CDR3 DNA reads TGTGCCATCAGTGAAGACAGGGGAAAACCTGAGCAGTACTTC. Translation gives CAISEDRGKPEQYF.

CDR3: CASSIDQFAGGPSYEQYF. In DNA, the CDR3 is TGTGCCAGCAGTATTGATCAATTCGCGGGAGGACCTTCCTACGAGCAGTACTTC. The chain employs TRBV6-1 and TRBJ2-7; 8 bases match TRBD2. Germline assignment: CDR1 MNHNS and CDR2 SASEGT. With V trimmed by 5 bases and J by 1 base, 16 bases remained unmatched. The CDR3 extends over 18 amino acids.

This chain links TRBV20-1 with TRBJ2-1; D possibly corresponds to TRBD2 (5 bases). The germline V and J ends were trimmed by 1 base and 9 bases, with 13 bases remaining between them. Germline assignment: CDR1 DFQATT and CDR2 SNEGSKA (reference sequence). The CDR3 is made up of 13 amino acids. As DNA, the CDR3 is TGCAGTGCTAGAGTAGCAGGACTGGGTGAGCAGTTCTTC. As protein: CSARVAGLGEQFF.

This clonotype has a handful of counts. The chain joins TRBV24-1 to TRBJ2-3; 7 bases agree with TRBD2. The CDR3 is 13 amino acids. Germline V lookup: CDR1 KGHDR, CDR2 SFDVKD. Germline trimming cut 9 bases from V and 2 bases from J; bases unmatched to any gene: 4. The CDR3 bases are TGTGCCACCTGGGACTATCTCACAGATACGCAGTATTTT. This gives the protein CATWDYLTDTQYF.

Only a few counts were recorded for this clonotype. CDR3 sequence (DNA): TGCGCCAGCAGCTGGGGGACGAACACTGAAGCTTTCTTT. Amino acid sequence: CASSWGTNTEAFF. V is TRBV5-1 and J is TRBJ1-1; possibly TRBD1 for D (5 bases). The germline V gene encodes CDR1 SGHRS and CDR2 YFSETQ. The CDR3 covers 13 residues. Trimming removed 3 bases from V and 1 base from J, with 7 bases in between. Drawing the rest from reference TRBV5-1 and TRBJ1-1, the complete variable domain is KAGVTQTPRYLIKTRGQQVTLSCSPISGHRSVSWYQQTPGQGLQFLFEYFSETQRNKGNFPGRFSGRQFSNSRSEMNVSTLELGDSALYLCASSWGTNTEAFFGQGTRLTVV.